The TCR beta chain described here comes from a study of cytomegalovirus exposure and HLA in healthy donors. For the study at large: Most donors, around 81% of a few hundred genotyped, fell in the Caucasian-associated ancestry cluster.

Primers for the PCR totalled 60 Vbeta and 13 Jbeta. The assay was immunoSEQ multiplex PCR, and TCRdb's table has in-frame clones only and misses some. The sample lists tens of thousands of clones; less than 75% were seen once. Comments on this clone: Its antigen is unknown.

Study results and limitations: In vitro data verified a few CMV-associated chains as specific for CMV antigens.

This CDR3 has 13 amino acids. V gave up 1 base and J gave up 9 bases, with 10 bases separating them. From germline, CDR1 is SGHAT and CDR2 FQNNGV. The specimen sequenced was PBMCs. This TCR came from a man in his thirties or forties in good health and CMV-seronegative. The V call is TRBV11-2, the J call TRBJ2-1, with D perhaps matching TRBD2 (6 bases). This CDR3 is CASSLVYGSEQFF. The CDR3 DNA is TGTGCCAGCAGCTTAGTATACGGGAGTGAGCAGTTCTTC.